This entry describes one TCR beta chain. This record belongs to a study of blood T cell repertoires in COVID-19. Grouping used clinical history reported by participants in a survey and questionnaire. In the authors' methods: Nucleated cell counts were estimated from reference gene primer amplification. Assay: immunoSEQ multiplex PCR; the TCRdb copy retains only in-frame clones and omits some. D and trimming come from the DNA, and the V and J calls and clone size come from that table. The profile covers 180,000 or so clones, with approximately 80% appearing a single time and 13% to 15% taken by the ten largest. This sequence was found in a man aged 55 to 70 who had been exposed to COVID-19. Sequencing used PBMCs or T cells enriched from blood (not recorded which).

The CDR3 nucleotides are TGTGCCTCGTTTCAGGGGACCAATTCACCCCTCCACTTT. It yields the protein CASFQGTNSPLHF. J is TRBJ1-6 and V is TRBV30; D may be TRBD1 (6 bases). Trimming removed 7 bases at V and 7 bases at J, with 14 bases between. Germline V gene sequence: CDR1 GTSNPN, CDR2 SVGIG (reference sequence). This CDR3 is built from 13 residues.